This TCR beta chain comes out of a study of cytomegalovirus exposure and HLA in healthy donors. Vbeta (60) and Jbeta (13) primers were used in the PCR. Profiled with immunoSEQ multiplex PCR; TCRdb holds only in-frame clones, not every one. The sample yields about 120,000 clones, over 75% seen once. The TCR sequence derives from a woman in her late teens or twenties in good health and CMV-seronegative. Sequencing was carried out using PBMCs.

Written as DNA, the CDR3 is TGTGCCAGTAGTACCGGGACTGTATACAATGAGCAGTTCTTC. This encodes CASSTGTVYNEQFF. The rearrangement links TRBV19 to TRBJ2-1; perhaps TRBD2 as D (6 bases). The CDR3 runs to 14 residues. With 4 bases removed from V and 4 bases from J, the gap between germline ends came to 11 bases. Germline V CDR1 and CDR2: LNHDA, SQIVND (reference sequence).